These 19 T cell receptor beta chains were all obtained from the same sample, sequenced in a study of Ad26.COV2.S vaccination and SARS-CoV-2 variants. The treatment: roughly 19 received Ad26.COV2.S at low or high dose, single or two shots; about 5 received placebo; per-sample allocation not given. Samples came from day 63 after the first vaccine or placebo injection. Here immunoSEQ multiplex PCR was the method, and the copy in TCRdb shows in-frame clones only, minus some. This repertoire shows 350,000 to 500,000 clones, 90% found once; its top ten account for about 4.1%. Sequenced material: peripheral blood, taken in a trial of Ad26.COV2.S vaccine versus placebo. The receptor set was obtained from a person between 18 and 65 years old who received the Ad26.COV2.S COVID-19 vaccine or a placebo.

The chain uses TRBV30 and TRBJ2-7; TRBD1 aligns across 8 bases. This CDR3 is built from 15 residues. V trimming: 3 bases; J trimming: 1 base; junction bases outside the gene matches: 8. Germline V lookup: CDR1 GTSNPN, CDR2 SVGIG (reference sequence). CDR3 bases: TGTGCCTGGAGGCCGACAGGGGAGGTTTCCTACGAGCAGTACTTC. This encodes CAWRPTGEVSYEQYF.

V is TRBV3-1 (or the pseudogene TRBV3-2) and J is TRBJ1-4; D is perhaps TRBD1 (6 bases). The CDR3 spans 17 residues. CDR1 LGHDT and CDR2 YNNKEL come from the germline V gene (reference sequence). V was cut by 2 bases and J by 1 base, with 14 bases left in between. The CDR3 DNA reads as TGTGCCAGCAGCCAAACTACAGGGATTGTAACTAATGAAAAACTGTTTTTT. It encodes CASSQTTGIVTNEKLFF.

The CDR3 region has the DNA TGTGCCAGCAGCGCAACCACAGCTTACAATGAGCAGTTCTTC. It specifies CASSATTAYNEQFF. The V call is TRBV9, the J call TRBJ2-1; D is uncertain. CDR3 length equals 14 residues. V lost 3 bases and J lost 4, with 11 bases in between. Germline V lookup: CDR1 SGDLS, CDR2 YYNGEE.

The chain recombines TRBV4-2 with TRBJ2-5; 11 bases line up with TRBD2. V shed 5 bases, J shed 1 base, and the junction held 3 bases outside the gene matches. CDR3 length: 15 amino acids. From germline, CDR1 is LGHNA and CDR2 YNFKEQ. CDR3 sequence reads: CASSDGTSGQETQYF. The CDR3 coding sequence is TGTGCCAGCAGCGATGGGACTAGCGGCCAAGAGACCCAGTACTTC.

The CDR3 nucleotides read TGTGCCAGTAGTCGGGTGGGAGGGGACGCCGGGGAGCTGTTTTTT. Translated: CASSRVGGDAGELFF. The V gene is TRBV19, the J gene TRBJ2-2, with TRBD2 matching 7 bases. Trimming removed 5 bases from V and 6 bases from J; junction bases left unmatched: 9. There are 15 residues in the CDR3. Germline V CDR1 and CDR2: LNHDA, SQIVND (reference sequence).

The V call is TRBV7-2, the J call TRBJ2-7, with D possibly matching TRBD2 (5 bases). This CDR3 has 15 residues. Germline loops: CDR1 SGHTA, CDR2 FQGNSA. Trimming left V 1 base short and J 3 bases short, with 13 bases between. CDR3 sequence: CASSLVGISDYEQYF. The CDR3 nucleotides read TGTGCCAGCAGCTTAGTAGGTATTAGCGACTACGAGCAGTACTTC.

The chain has TRBV12-3 or TRBV12-4 and TRBJ2-7, with TRBD1 matching 10 bases. CDR3 length: 13 residues. V trimming: 5 bases; J trimming: 13 bases; junction bases outside the gene matches: 11. The DNA for the CDR3 is TGTGCCAGCAGTCCCACAGGGACAGGGGCTACCTACTTC. This codes for CASSPTGTGATYF.

Turning to this clone: An end of the junction differs from the germline gene, which may be a read error. The V call is TRBV19, the J call TRBJ1-2, with no clear D. The CDR3 has 12 residues. CDR1 LNHDA and CDR2 SQIVND come from the germline V gene (reference sequence). The CDR3 DNA follows: TGTGCCAGTAGTATCGCAGACTACGGCTACACCTTC. It codes for CASSIADYGYTF.

The chain links TRBV2 to TRBJ1-5; TRBD1 might be the D (6 bases). Germline values: CDR1 SNHLY, CDR2 FYNNEI. The CDR3 totals 14 residues. V lost 5 bases and J lost 1, with 9 bases in between. The CDR3 here is CASSWGQSNQPQHF. The DNA of the CDR3 is TGTGCCAGCAGTTGGGGACAAAGCAATCAGCCCCAGCATTTT.

The V call is TRBV9, the J call TRBJ2-7, with a weak D call TRBD2 (5 bases). With 7 bases removed from V and 1 base from J, the gap between germline ends came to 9 bases. The CDR3 runs to 12 residues. CDR1 and CDR2 (germline): SGDLS, YYNGEE. CDR3 coding DNA: TGTGCCAGCGGAACGGGGTCCTACGAGCAGTACTTC. The encoded protein is CASGTGSYEQYF. The whole variable domain, remainder taken from reference TRBV9 and TRBJ2-7, is DSGVTQTPKHLITATGQRVTLRCSPRSGDLSVYWYQQSLDQGLQFLIQYYNGEERAKGNILERFSAQQFPDLHSELNLSSLELGDSALYFCASGTGSYEQYFGPGTRLTVT.

This chain connects TRBV25-1 to TRBJ1-2; possible D gene TRBD1, 5 bases. V shed 10 bases and J shed 7 bases, with 19 bases lying between them. Germline V lookup: CDR1 MGHDK, CDR2 SYGVNS. This CDR3 region has 13 residues. The CDR3 nucleotides are TGTGCCACCGCCCCGACCGGGACGACTGGCTACACCTTC. Encoded protein: CATAPTGTTGYTF.

This chain links TRBV4-3 with TRBJ2-3; TRBD1 matches at 8 bases. The trim removed 2 bases at V and 3 bases at J, leaving 4 bases unmatched. Germline V gene data show CDR1 as LGHNA and CDR2 as YSLEER. The CDR3 has 15 amino acids. The CDR3 sequence is CASSQLTGGTDTQYF. The DNA for the CDR3 is TGCGCCAGCAGCCAACTTACAGGGGGGACAGATACGCAGTATTTT.

The chain is built from TRBV4-2 and TRBJ2-3; 16 bases line up with TRBD2. CDR3 size: 20 residues. V gave up 2 bases and J gave up 2 bases; unmatched junction bases: 10. The germline V gene has CDR1 LGHNA and CDR2 YNFKEQ. CDR3 sequence reads: CASSQKGAGLAGGNTDTQYF. DNA for the CDR3: TGTGCCAGCAGCCAAAAGGGGGCGGGACTAGCGGGAGGGAACACAGATACGCAGTATTTT.

This clone has a single count. V gene TRBV19 combines with J gene TRBJ2-7; 8 positions agree with TRBD2. V lost 9 bases to trimming and J lost 2 bases; unmatched junction nucleotides: 0. CDR1 is LNHDA, CDR2 SQIVND, per germline (reference sequence). This CDR3 is built from 11 residues. The chain's CDR3 is CARLAAYEQYF. For the CDR3, the DNA is TGTGCCAGACTAGCGGCCTACGAGCAGTACTTC.

In its sample, this clone was seen a few times. J is TRBJ2-7 and V is TRBV9, with TRBD2 matching 8 bases. This CDR3 is 15 amino acids long. After removal of 0 bases from V and 3 bases from J, the junction contained 5 bases not matched to a gene. In germline, CDR1 is SGDLS, CDR2 YYNGEE. This CDR3 is CASSVAAGVNYEQYF. The CDR3 DNA reads TGTGCCAGCAGCGTAGCAGCGGGAGTCAACTACGAGCAGTACTTC.

Notes on this clone: Other nucleotide sequences from this sample produce the same CDR3. V is TRBV2 and J is TRBJ2-7; 9 nucleotides align to TRBD1. The CDR3 sequence is 12 residues long. Trimming cost V 8 bases and J 3 bases; bases outside gene matches: 2. From germline, CDR1 is SNHLY and CDR2 FYNNEI. Here the CDR3 reads CASRGQGYEQYF. In DNA, the CDR3 is TGTGCCAGCCGGGGACAGGGCTACGAGCAGTACTTC.

This clone has just one count. This chain joins TRBV23-1 and TRBJ1-5, with 7 bases fitting TRBD1. TRBV23-1 is annotated as an ORF whose role is uncertain. V shed 0 bases and J 4 bases; nucleotides not matched to a gene: 18. The CDR3 spans 20 residues. In DNA form, the CDR3 reads TGCGCCAGCAGTCAATCACACCCTATCGTCCGGAGGGGGCGGAATCAGCCCCAGCATTTT. Translating it yields CASSQSHPIVRRGRNQPQHF.

This chain links TRBV7-2 with TRBJ2-1; TRBD1 matches 9 bases. Germline trimming cut 4 bases from V and 3 bases from J; bases unmatched to any gene: 10. The CDR3 length is 17 residues. The germline V gene has CDR1 SGHTA and CDR2 FQGNSA. The CDR3 loop is CASSSPWGTGNYNEQFF. For the CDR3, the DNA is TGTGCCAGCAGCTCCCCTTGGGGGACAGGGAACTACAATGAGCAGTTCTTC. The whole variable domain, remainder taken from reference TRBV7-2 and TRBJ2-1, is GAGVSQSPSNKVTEKGKDVELRCDPISGHTALYWYRQSLGQGLEFLIYFQGNSAPDKSGLPSDRFSAERTGGSVSTLTIQRTQQEDSAVYLCASSSPWGTGNYNEQFFGPGTRLTVL.

The gene calls are TRBV2 and TRBJ1-1; D is uncertain. The V gene's germline CDR1 is SNHLY and CDR2 FYNNEI. The CDR3 has 15 amino acids. The V end was cut by 3 bases, the J end by 0 bases, with 11 bases between. Here the CDR3 DNA reads TGTGCCAGCAGTGAGGGATCAGCGATGAACACTGAAGCTTTCTTT. It codes for CASSEGSAMNTEAFF.